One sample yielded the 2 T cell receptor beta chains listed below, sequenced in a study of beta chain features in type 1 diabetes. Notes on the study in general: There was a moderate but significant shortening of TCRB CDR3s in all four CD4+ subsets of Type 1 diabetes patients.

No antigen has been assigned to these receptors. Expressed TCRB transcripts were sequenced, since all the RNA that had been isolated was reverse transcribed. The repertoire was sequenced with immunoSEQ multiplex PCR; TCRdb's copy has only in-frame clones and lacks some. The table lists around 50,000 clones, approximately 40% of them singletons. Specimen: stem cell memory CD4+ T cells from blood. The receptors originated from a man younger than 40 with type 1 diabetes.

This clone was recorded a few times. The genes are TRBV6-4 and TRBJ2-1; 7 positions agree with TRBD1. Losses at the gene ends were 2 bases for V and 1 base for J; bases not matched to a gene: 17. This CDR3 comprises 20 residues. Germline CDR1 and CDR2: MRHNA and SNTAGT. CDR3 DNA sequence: TGTGCCAGCAGTGACCTAGAAATCCTAAACCGGGACAGATCCTACAATGAGCAGTTCTTC. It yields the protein CASSDLEILNRDRSYNEQFF.

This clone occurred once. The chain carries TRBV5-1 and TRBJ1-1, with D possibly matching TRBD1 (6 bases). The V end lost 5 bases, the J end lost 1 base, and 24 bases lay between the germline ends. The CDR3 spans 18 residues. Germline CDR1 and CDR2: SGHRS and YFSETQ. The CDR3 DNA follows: TGCGCCAGCAGGGGAGTGTTCCCGGACAGCCTTAAGAACACTGAAGCTTTCTTT. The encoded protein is CASRGVFPDSLKNTEAFF.